These T cell receptor beta chains were read from a single sample in a study of T cells in Graves' hyperthyroidism and ophthalmopathy. TCRdb reprocessed the multiplex PCR reads with MiXCR, giving one entry per CDR3 protein. The sample carries 500,000 to 600,000 distinct CDR3 sequences, 16% recorded once. Sequenced: blood. All receptors derive from a woman younger than 30 with Graves' hyperthyroidism. Each CDR3 is given with its conserved first and last residue. Each record gives: clone size, V gene, J gene, D gene, CDR3 DNA, CDR3 protein. A D gene is named only where the DNA matches it firmly. Only some rows state a clone size, as once, few, many or a class for expanded clones.

many	TRBV12-3/TRBV12-4	TRBJ2-7	NA	TGTGCCAGCAGTTTGCTTGACAAGACCTACGAGCAGTACTTC	CASSLLDKTYEQYF
many	TRBV28	TRBJ2-3	NA	TGTGCCAGCAGTTTGGGCAGCGAGACAGATACGCAGTATTTT	CASSLGSETDTQYF
NA	TRBV5-6	TRBJ2-3	NA	TGTGCCAGCAGCTTGCAGGGGCCCACAGATACGCAGTATTTT	CASSLQGPTDTQYF
NA	TRBV28	TRBJ1-2	NA	TGTGCCAGCAGTTTAAATGAGGGCGGACCTGGCTACACCTTC	CASSLNEGGPGYTF
few	TRBV19	TRBJ2-7	NA	TGTGCCAGTAGTATAGATAGCACACAAACCTACGAGCAGTACTTC	CASSIDSTQTYEQYF
NA	TRBV24-1	TRBJ2-2	NA	TGTGCCACCAGTGATTTTGGGGCCGGGGAGCTGTTTTTT	CATSDFGAGELFF
many	TRBV30	TRBJ2-5	NA	TGTGCCTGGACTGGGGGAGAGACCCAGTACTTC	CAWTGGETQYF
many	TRBV28	TRBJ1-3	NA	TGTGCCAGCAAACGAGTTACGGGACTCTGGCCATCCGGAAACACCATATATTTT	CASKRVTGLWPSGNTIYF
many	TRBV2	TRBJ2-7	TRBD1	TGTGCCAGCATTGGGGACAGGGTAGGCGAGCAGTACTTC	CASIGDRVGEQYF
many	TRBV3-1	TRBJ2-7	NA	TGTGCCAGCAGCCCCTCGGACCGCGGTACCTACGAGCAGTACTTC	CASSPSDRGTYEQYF
NA	TRBV20-1	TRBJ2-1	TRBD2	TGCAGTGCTAGAGTGGGGGAGGGGCGGGAGGGCCCCTACAATGAGCAGTTCTTC	CSARVGEGREGPYNEQFF
NA	TRBV29-1	TRBJ2-7	TRBD1	TGCAGCGTTAGACAGGGCTACGGGCAGTACTTC	CSVRQGYGQYF
few	TRBV9	TRBJ2-3	NA	TGTGCCAGCAGCGTATTAGACTACCGCACAGATACGCAGTATTTT	CASSVLDYRTDTQYF
many	TRBV18	TRBJ2-7	NA	TGTGCCAGCTCACCAGGGGTTAGTGTCTACGAGCAGTACTTC	CASSPGVSVYEQYF
many	TRBV11-2	TRBJ2-1	TRBD1	TGTGCCAGCAGCACGGACAGGGCCAATGAGCAGTTCTTC	CASSTDRANEQFF
NA	TRBV6-5	TRBJ1-1	NA	TGTGCCAGCAGTTACTCGCAGATTAACACTGAAGCTTTCTTT	CASSYSQINTEAFF
NA	TRBV7-3	TRBJ1-1	NA	TGTGCCAGCAGTCTAGAAGGGACGAACCCTGAAGCTTTCTTT	CASSLEGTNPEAFF
NA	TRBV19	TRBJ1-5	TRBD1	TGTGCCAGTAGTTTTTGGACAGGGAGCGGATCACAGCCCCAGCATTTT	CASSFWTGSGSQPQHF
few	TRBV3-1	TRBJ2-7	TRBD2	TGTGCCAGCAGCCAAGTGCTATCGGGCGGGGGGGCCCTCGAGCAGTACTTC	CASSQVLSGGGALEQYF
NA	TRBV6-5	TRBJ2-7	NA	TGTGCCAGCAGTTACTCGCCCCGCTCCTACGAGCAGTACTTC	CASSYSPRSYEQYF
NA	TRBV20-1	TRBJ2-2	TRBD2	TGCAGTGCTAGTACTCTAGCGGGAGGGGGAACCGGGGAGCTGTTTTTT	CSASTLAGGGTGELFF
NA	TRBV6-5	TRBJ2-1	NA	TGTGCCAGCAGTTACGGGGCTGAAAACAATGAGCAGTTCTTC	CASSYGAENNEQFF
NA	TRBV14	TRBJ1-1	NA	TGTGCCAGCAGCGCACCGGGACGGCTCACTGAAGCTTTCTTT	CASSAPGRLTEAFF
NA	TRBV15	TRBJ2-7	NA	TGTGCCACCAGCAAGGGGTACTACGAGCAGTACTTC	CATSKGYYEQYF